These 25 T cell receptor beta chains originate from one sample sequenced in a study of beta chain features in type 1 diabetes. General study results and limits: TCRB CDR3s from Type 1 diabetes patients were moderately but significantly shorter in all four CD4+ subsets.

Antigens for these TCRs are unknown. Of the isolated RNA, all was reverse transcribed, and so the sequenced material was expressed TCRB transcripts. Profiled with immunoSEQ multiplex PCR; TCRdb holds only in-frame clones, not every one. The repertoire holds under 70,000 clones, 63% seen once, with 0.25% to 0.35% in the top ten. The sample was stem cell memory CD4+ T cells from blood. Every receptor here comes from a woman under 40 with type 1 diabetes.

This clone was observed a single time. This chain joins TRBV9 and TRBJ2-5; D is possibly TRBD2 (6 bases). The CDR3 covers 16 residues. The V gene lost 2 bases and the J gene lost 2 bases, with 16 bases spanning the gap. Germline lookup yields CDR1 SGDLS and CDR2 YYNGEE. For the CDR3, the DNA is TGTGCCAGCAGCGTCAGTCTGGACTACCCTCAAGAGACCCAGTACTTC. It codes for CASSVSLDYPQETQYF.

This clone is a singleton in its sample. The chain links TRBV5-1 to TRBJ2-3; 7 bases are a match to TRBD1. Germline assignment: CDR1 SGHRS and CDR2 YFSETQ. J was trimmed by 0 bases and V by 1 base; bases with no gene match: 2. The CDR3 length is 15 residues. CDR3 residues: CASSLTGASTDTQYF. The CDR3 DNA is TGCGCCAGCAGCTTGACAGGGGCTAGCACAGATACGCAGTATTTT.

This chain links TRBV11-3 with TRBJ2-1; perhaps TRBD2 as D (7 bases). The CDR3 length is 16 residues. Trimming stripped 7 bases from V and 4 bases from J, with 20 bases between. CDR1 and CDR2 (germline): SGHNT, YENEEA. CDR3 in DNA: TGTGCCAGCATCAACAGGGCGGGAGAGTCTTACAATGAGCAGTTCTTC. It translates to CASINRAGESYNEQFF.

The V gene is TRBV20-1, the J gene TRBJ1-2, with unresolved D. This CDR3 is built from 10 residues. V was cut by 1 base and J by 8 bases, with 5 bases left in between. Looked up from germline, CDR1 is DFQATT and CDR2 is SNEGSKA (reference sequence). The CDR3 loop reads CSARVRGYTF. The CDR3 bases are TGCAGTGCTAGAGTGCGGGGCTACACCTTC.

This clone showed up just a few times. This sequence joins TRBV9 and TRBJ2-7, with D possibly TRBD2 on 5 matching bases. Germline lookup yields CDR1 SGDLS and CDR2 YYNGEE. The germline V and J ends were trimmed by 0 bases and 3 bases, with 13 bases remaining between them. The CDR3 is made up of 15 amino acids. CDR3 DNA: TGTGCCAGCAGCGTAGGGGCGACTACGGTCTACGAGCAGTACTTC. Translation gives CASSVGATTVYEQYF.

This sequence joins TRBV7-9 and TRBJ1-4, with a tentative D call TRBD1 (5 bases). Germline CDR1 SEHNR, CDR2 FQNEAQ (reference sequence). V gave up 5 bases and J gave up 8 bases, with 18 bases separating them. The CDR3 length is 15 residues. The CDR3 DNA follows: TGTGCCAGCAGCCCCCGGGGCGATGCGGGGGAAAAACTGTTTTTT. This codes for CASSPRGDAGEKLFF.

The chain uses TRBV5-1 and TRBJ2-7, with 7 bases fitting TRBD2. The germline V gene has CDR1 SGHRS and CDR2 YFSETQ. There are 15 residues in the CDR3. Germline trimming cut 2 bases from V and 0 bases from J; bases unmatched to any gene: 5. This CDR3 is CASSFRGGSSYEQYF. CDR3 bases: TGCGCCAGCAGCTTTCGGGGAGGGAGCTCCTACGAGCAGTACTTC.

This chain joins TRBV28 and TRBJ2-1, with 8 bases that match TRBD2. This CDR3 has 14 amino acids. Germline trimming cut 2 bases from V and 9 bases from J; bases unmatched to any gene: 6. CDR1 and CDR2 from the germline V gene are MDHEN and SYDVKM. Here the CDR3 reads CASSLPGGPAEQFF. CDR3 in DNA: TGTGCCAGCAGTTTACCGGGAGGGCCTGCTGAGCAGTTCTTC.

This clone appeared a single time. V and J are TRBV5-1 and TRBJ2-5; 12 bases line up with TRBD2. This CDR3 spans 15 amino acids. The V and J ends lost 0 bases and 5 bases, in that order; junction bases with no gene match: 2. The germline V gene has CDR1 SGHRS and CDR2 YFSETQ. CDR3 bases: TGCGCCAGCAGCTTGGGACTAGCGGGAGTGGAGACCCAGTACTTC. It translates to CASSLGLAGVETQYF.

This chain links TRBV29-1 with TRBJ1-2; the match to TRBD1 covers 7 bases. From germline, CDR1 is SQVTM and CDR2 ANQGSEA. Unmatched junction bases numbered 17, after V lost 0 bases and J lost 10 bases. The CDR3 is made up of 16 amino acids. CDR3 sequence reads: CSVEDRRKAGGKSYTF. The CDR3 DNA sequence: TGCAGCGTTGAAGATCGTAGGAAGGCAGGGGGTAAATCCTACACCTTC.

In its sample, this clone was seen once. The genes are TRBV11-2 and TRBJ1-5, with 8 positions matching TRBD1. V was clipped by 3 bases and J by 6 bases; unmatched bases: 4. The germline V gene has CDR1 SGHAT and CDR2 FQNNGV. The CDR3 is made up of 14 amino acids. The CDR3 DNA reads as TGTGCCAGCAGCTTTAGCGACAGGGGTCAGCCCCAGCATTTT. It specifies CASSFSDRGQPQHF.

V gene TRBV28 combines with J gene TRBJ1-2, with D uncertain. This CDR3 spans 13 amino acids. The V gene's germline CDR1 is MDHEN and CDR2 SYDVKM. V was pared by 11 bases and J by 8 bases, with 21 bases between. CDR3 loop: CAGSDSPGGGYTF. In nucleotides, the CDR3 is TGTGCCGGCTCGGACTCTCCTGGCGGAGGCTACACCTTC.

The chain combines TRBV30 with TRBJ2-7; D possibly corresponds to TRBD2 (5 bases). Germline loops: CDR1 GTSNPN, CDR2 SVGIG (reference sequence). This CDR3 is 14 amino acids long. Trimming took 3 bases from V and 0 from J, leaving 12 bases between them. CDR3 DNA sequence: TGTGCCTGGAGGATCTCGGGGTTCTCCTACGAGCAGTACTTC. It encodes CAWRISGFSYEQYF.

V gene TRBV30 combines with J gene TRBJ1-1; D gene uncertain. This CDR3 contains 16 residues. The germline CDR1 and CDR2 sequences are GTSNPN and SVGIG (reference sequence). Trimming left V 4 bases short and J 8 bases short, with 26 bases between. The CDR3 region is CAWMPYEAFGPSEAFF. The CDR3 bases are TGTGCCTGGATGCCCTATGAGGCCTTCGGCCCTTCGGAAGCTTTCTTT.

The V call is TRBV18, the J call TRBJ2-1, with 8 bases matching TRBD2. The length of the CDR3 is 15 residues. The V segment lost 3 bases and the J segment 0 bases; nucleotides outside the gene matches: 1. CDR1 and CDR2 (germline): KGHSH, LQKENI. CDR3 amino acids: CASSPREDSYNEQFF. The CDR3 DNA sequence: TGTGCCAGCTCACCGCGGGAGGACTCCTACAATGAGCAGTTCTTC.

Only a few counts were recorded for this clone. The CDR3 coding sequence is TGTGCCAGCAGTCAAGGGGGCTTCCTGAACACTGAAGCTTTCTTT. Amino acids: CASSQGGFLNTEAFF. The chain carries TRBV27 and TRBJ1-1, with TRBD1 identical over 7 bases. Trimming cost V 5 bases and J 0 bases; bases outside gene matches: 6. The germline gives CDR1 MNHEY, CDR2 SMNVEV (reference sequence). The CDR3 has 15 residues.

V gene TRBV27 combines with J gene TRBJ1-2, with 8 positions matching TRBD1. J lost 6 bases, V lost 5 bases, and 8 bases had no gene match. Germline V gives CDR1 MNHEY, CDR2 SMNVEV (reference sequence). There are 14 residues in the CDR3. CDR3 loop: CASSPWTGRDGYTF. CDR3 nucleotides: TGTGCCAGCAGTCCTTGGACAGGGAGAGATGGCTACACCTTC.

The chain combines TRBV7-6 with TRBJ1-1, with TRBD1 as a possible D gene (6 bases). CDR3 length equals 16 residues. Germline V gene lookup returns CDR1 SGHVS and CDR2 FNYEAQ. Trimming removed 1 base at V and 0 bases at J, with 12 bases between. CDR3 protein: CASSLGAGVMNTEAFF. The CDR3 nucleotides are TGTGCCAGCAGCTTAGGGGCAGGGGTAATGAACACTGAAGCTTTCTTT. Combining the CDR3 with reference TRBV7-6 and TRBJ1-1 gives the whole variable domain GAGVSQSPRYKVTKRGQDVALRCDPISGHVSLYWYRQALGQGPEFLTYFNYEAQQDKSGLPNDRFSAERPEGSISTLTIQRTEQRDSAMYRCASSLGAGVMNTEAFFGQGTRLTVV.

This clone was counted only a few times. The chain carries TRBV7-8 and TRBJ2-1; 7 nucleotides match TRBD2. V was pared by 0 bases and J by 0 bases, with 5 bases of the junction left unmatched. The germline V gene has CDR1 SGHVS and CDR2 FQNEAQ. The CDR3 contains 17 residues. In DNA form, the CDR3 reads TGTGCCAGCAGCTTAGCGCGGCTAGCGGACTCCTACAATGAGCAGTTCTTC. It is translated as CASSLARLADSYNEQFF. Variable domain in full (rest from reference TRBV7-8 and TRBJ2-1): GAGVSQSPRYKVAKRGQDVALRCDPISGHVSLFWYQQALGQGPEFLTYFQNEAQLDKSGLPSDRFFAERPEGSVSTLKIQRTQQEDSAVYLCASSLARLADSYNEQFFGPGTRLTVL.

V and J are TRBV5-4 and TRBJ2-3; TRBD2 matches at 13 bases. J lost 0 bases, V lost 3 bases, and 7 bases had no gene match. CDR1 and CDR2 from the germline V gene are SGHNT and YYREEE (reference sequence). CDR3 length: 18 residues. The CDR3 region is CASSSLLAGGLSTDTQYF. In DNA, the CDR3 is TGTGCCAGCAGCTCGTTACTAGCGGGAGGGCTTAGCACAGATACGCAGTATTTT.

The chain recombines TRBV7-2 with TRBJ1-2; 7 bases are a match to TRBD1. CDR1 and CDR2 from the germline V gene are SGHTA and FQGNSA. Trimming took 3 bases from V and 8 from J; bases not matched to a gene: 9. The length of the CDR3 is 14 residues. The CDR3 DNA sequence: TGTGCCAGCAGCTTCGACAGGGTTTCTCAAGGCTACACCTTC. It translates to CASSFDRVSQGYTF.

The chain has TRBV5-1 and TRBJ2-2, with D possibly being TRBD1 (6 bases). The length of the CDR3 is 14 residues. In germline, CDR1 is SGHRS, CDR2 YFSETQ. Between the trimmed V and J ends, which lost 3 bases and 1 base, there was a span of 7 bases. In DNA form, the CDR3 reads TGCGCCAGCAGCTGGGGACAGAACACCGGGGAGCTGTTTTTT. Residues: CASSWGQNTGELFF.

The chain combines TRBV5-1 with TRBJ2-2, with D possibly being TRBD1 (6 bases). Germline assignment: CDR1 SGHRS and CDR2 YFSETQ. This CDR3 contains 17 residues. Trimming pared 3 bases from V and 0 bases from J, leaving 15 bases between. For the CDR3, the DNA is TGCGCCAGCAGCTGGACTCAGGGGCCTACGAACACCGGGGAGCTGTTTTTT. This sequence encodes CASSWTQGPTNTGELFF.

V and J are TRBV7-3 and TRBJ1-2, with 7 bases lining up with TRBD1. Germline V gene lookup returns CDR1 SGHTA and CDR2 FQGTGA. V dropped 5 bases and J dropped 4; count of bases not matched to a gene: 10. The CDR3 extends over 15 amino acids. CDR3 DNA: TGTGCCAGCAGCCCCTCCGGACAGGAACGCTATGGCTACACCTTC. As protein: CASSPSGQERYGYTF.

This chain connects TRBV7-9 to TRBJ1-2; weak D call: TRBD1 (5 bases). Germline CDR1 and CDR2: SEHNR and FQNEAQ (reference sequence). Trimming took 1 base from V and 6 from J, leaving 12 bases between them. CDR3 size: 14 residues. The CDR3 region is CASSLGQGADGYTF. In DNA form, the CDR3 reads TGTGCCAGCAGCTTAGGCCAGGGTGCCGATGGCTACACCTTC.